The TCR beta chain described here comes from a study of T cells in Graves' hyperthyroidism and ophthalmopathy. Lactation, pregnancy, other autoimmune disease or uncontrolled infection led to exclusion of patients. Cells are PBMCs isolated from about 10 ml of fresh blood. Study conclusions and caveats: A 13 V-J signature model discriminated ophthalmopathy versus stable hyperthyroidism.

TCR beta CDR3 sequences were amplified from RNA transcripts. TCR CDR3 regions were first amplified by RT-PCR with HTBI primers. TCRdb reprocessed the multiplex PCR reads with MiXCR, giving one entry per CDR3 protein. The sample has some 500,000 distinct CDR3 sequences, roughly 15% seen once. This CDR3 contains 14 residues. Germline V CDR1 and CDR2: SGHTA, FQGNSA. Notes on this clonotype: Its antigen is undetermined. A read error may be the cause here, since a much bigger clone is one base away.

V is TRBV7-2 and J is TRBJ2-7; no reliable D call. Sample: blood. The source is a young woman with Graves' ophthalmopathy. The CDR3: CASSFRAPPAEQCF. CDR3 DNA sequence: TGTGCCAGCAGCTTCCGGGCCCCCCCTGCCGAGCAGTGCTTC. Full variable domain (remainder filled in from reference TRBV7-2 and TRBJ2-7): GAGVSQSPSNKVTEKGKDVELRCDPISGHTALYWYRQSLGQGLEFLIYFQGNSAPDKSGLPSDRFSAERTGGSVSTLTIQRTQQEDSAVYLCASSFRAPPAEQCFGPGTRLTVT.